This T cell receptor beta chain was sequenced in a study of blood T cell repertoires in COVID-19. About the research overall: From the United States, Italy and Spain came samples of acute and convalescent COVID-19. Sources were T cells, B-cell-depleted T cells, or PBMCs; the material itself was cDNA or gDNA.

Germline lookup yields CDR1 SGHKS and CDR2 YYEKEE (reference sequence). This CDR3 spans 18 amino acids. The junction had 5 bases not matched to a gene; V was cut back by 0 bases and J by 2 bases. This clone was seen more than once but under ten times. Seattle participants joined during active infection and were tracked over time. Data came from immunoSEQ multiplex PCR; TCRdb stores just in-frame clones and leaves some out. The sample yields 150,000 to 200,000 clones, about 84% seen once. The chain couples TRBV5-5 to TRBJ2-2, with TRBD1 identical over 12 bases. The specimen was peripheral blood. The TCR sequence derives from a person aged 70 to 85 with COVID-19, enrolled during active disease. The CDR3, as DNA: TGTGCCAGCAGCTTGGCCCCGGGACAGGGGGCTAACACCGGGGAGCTGTTTTTT. Amino acids: CASSLAPGQGANTGELFF.